Presented here are 2 T cell receptor beta chains from one specimen sequenced in a study of OX40 agonist ivuxolimab in advanced cancers. Libraries were constructed by the immunoSEQ multiplex PCR assay. TCRdb took over this immuneACCESS table, retaining in-frame rearrangements with V and J assigned. Such tables are incomplete; in checked studies, under half of the missing clones stem from an unresolved V gene, and the remainder is unexplained. The sample includes about 100,000 clones, with approximately 91% observed a single time. 0.6% to 0.75% of the sample goes to the ten largest clones. Sequenced here: CD4+ or CD8+ T cells sorted from blood, sampled in a trial of the OX40 agonist ivuxolimab. The receptors here all came from an adult with an advanced solid tumor such as melanoma, head and neck, liver or kidney cancer.

The chain has TRBV27 and TRBJ2-7; the D gene is possibly TRBD2 (6 bases). The CDR3 is 14 amino acids. Germline lookup yields CDR1 MNHEY and CDR2 SMNVEV (reference sequence). V was cut by 5 bases and J by 7 bases, with 18 bases left in between. CDR3 nucleotides: TGTGCCAGCAGTCCCCGGGGATTTGGGGGGGAGCAGTACTTC. As protein: CASSPRGFGGEQYF.

The V call is TRBV5-1, the J call TRBJ2-1, with 7 bases aligning to TRBD1. There are 15 residues in the CDR3. V lost 4 bases to trimming and J lost 4 bases; unmatched junction nucleotides: 8. CDR1 and CDR2 from the germline V gene are SGHRS and YFSETQ. In nucleotides, the CDR3 is TGCGCCAGCAGCAAGGACAGGTCTGGTTACAATGAGCAGTTCTTC. The encoded protein is CASSKDRSGYNEQFF.